These 28 T cell receptor beta chains were all obtained from the same sample, sequenced in a study of blood T cell repertoires in COVID-19. Profiling relied on immunoSEQ multiplex PCR, and the TCRdb table lists in-frame clones only, not all of them. The table includes under 500,000 clones, roughly 91% detected once. The source material was peripheral blood. The origin of the receptors is a woman in her thirties with acute or convalescent COVID-19.

The table lists this clone with a few counts. The gene calls are TRBV7-9 and TRBJ1-6; D remains unclear. Germline V gives CDR1 SEHNR, CDR2 FQNEAQ (reference sequence). The V end lost 1 base, the J end lost 7 bases, and 11 bases lay between the germline ends. CDR3 size: 15 residues. In nucleotides, the CDR3 is TGTGCCAGCAGCTTAGAGAGGGCAAAAAATTCACCCCTCCACTTT. This encodes CASSLERAKNSPLHF.

This clone was observed a single time. The V and J genes are TRBV5-1 and TRBJ1-1; a possible D gene is TRBD1 (5 bases). Germline V gives CDR1 SGHRS, CDR2 YFSETQ. The CDR3 is made up of 13 amino acids. V lost 4 bases, J lost 1 base, and 8 bases lay in between. The CDR3 bases are TGCGCCAGCAGCAGGGACTCGAACACTGAAGCTTTCTTT. This sequence encodes CASSRDSNTEAFF.

The chain has TRBV19 and TRBJ1-1; a possible D gene is TRBD1 (5 bases). This CDR3 spans 15 amino acids. Trimming removed 1 base from V and 1 base from J, with 10 bases in between. Germline CDR1 and CDR2: LNHDA and SQIVND (reference sequence). The CDR3 is CASSIAQAKNTEAFF. CDR3 sequence (DNA): TGTGCCAGTAGTATAGCACAGGCGAAGAACACTGAAGCTTTCTTT.

This rearrangement joins TRBV2 to TRBJ1-2; TRBD1 matches at 7 bases. V trimming: 6 bases; J trimming: 1 base; junction bases outside the gene matches: 8. This CDR3 is 15 amino acids long. CDR1 SNHLY and CDR2 FYNNEI come from the germline V gene. CDR3 region: CASRQGTEVNYGYTF. Here the CDR3 DNA reads TGTGCCAGCAGGCAAGGGACAGAAGTTAACTATGGCTACACCTTC.

This CDR3 reads CASSLTRTSSYEQYF. The CDR3 DNA sequence: TGCGCCAGCAGCTTGACTAGGACGAGCTCCTACGAGCAGTACTTC. The chain joins TRBV5-1 to TRBJ2-7; D is perhaps TRBD2 (5 bases). The CDR3 has 15 residues. Trimming took 1 base from V and 0 from J, leaving 11 bases between them. Germline values: CDR1 SGHRS, CDR2 YFSETQ.

This chain links TRBV7-9 with TRBJ1-1, with 7 bases lining up with TRBD1. The ends lost 4 bases at V and 4 bases at J; junction bases unmatched: 12. From germline, CDR1 is SEHNR and CDR2 FQNEAQ (reference sequence). The length of the CDR3 is 16 residues. The CDR3 DNA reads as TGTGCCAGCAGCTCCCAGATGGAGACAGGGCCCACTGAAGCTTTCTTT. The encoded protein is CASSSQMETGPTEAFF. The whole variable domain, filled in from reference TRBV7-9 and TRBJ1-1, reads DTGVSQNPRHKITKRGQNVTFRCDPISEHNRLYWYRQTLGQGPEFLTYFQNEAQLEKSRLLSDRFSAERPKGSFSTLEIQRTEQGDSAMYLCASSSQMETGPTEAFFGQGTRLTVV.

The rearrangement uses TRBV7-2 and TRBJ2-2; D gene ambiguous. In germline, CDR1 is SGHTA, CDR2 FQGNSA. This CDR3 is 12 amino acids long. Deletions cut 1 base from V and 6 bases from J, with 3 bases between. In nucleotides, the CDR3 is TGTGCCAGCAGCTTAGTCTCCGGGGAGCTGTTTTTT. It yields the protein CASSLVSGELFF.

This chain uses TRBV5-5 with TRBJ2-1, with TRBD2 as a possible D gene (6 bases). The CDR3 has 13 amino acids. The V gene's germline CDR1 is SGHKS and CDR2 YYEKEE (reference sequence). The V end lost 4 bases, the J end lost 10 bases, and 15 bases lay between the germline ends. CDR3 in amino acids: CASSPVVGGEQFF. In DNA, the CDR3 is TGTGCCAGCAGCCCGGTGGTTGGAGGGGAGCAGTTCTTC.

The J gene is TRBJ1-1, the V gene TRBV5-6; D not certain. The CDR3 contains 14 residues. Trimming removed 2 bases at V and 0 bases at J, with 8 bases between. Germline CDR1 and CDR2: SGHDT and YYEEEE. The CDR3 DNA follows: TGTGCCAGCAGCTTAAAGACAATGAACACTGAAGCTTTCTTT. It codes for CASSLKTMNTEAFF.

Of note for this clone: The junction shows a germline mismatch at one end, possibly a read error. V is TRBV11-2 and J is TRBJ2-7; TRBD1 aligns across 7 bases. Germline CDR1 reads SGHAT; CDR2 reads FQNNGV. The CDR3 has 16 amino acids. The CDR3, as DNA: TGTGCCAGCAGATTAGAACCGGGACAGTCCTTCTACGAGCAGTACTTC. It is translated as CASRLEPGQSFYEQYF.

The rearrangement links TRBV2 to TRBJ1-1, with D possibly matching TRBD1 (6 bases). Germline loops: CDR1 SNHLY, CDR2 FYNNEI. The length of the CDR3 is 17 residues. Trimming pared 4 bases from V and 1 base from J, leaving 19 bases between. The DNA of the CDR3 is TGTGCCAGCAGTGTCCATCTCGATCAGGGGTGGAACACTGAAGCTTTCTTT. It codes for CASSVHLDQGWNTEAFF.

The rearrangement joins TRBV15 to TRBJ1-5; the D is unclear. The length of the CDR3 is 17 residues. V shed 0 bases and J shed 0 bases, with 12 bases lying between them. CDR1 LNHNV and CDR2 YYDKDF come from the germline V gene (reference sequence). The CDR3 DNA follows: TGTGCCACCAGCAGAGATGGTCGTACTTATAGCAATCAGCCCCAGCATTTT. Its protein product is CATSRDGRTYSNQPQHF.

This chain connects TRBV5-1 to TRBJ2-7, with 9 positions matching TRBD1. Germline CDR1 reads SGHRS; CDR2 reads YFSETQ. J lost 5 bases, V lost 2 bases, and 8 bases had no gene match. The CDR3 sequence is 15 residues long. The CDR3 bases are TGCGCCAGCAGCTTCCGGGACAGGGTGGACAACGAGCAGTACTTC. This gives the protein CASSFRDRVDNEQYF.

The chain uses TRBV27 and TRBJ2-5, with D possibly being TRBD2 (5 bases). CDR1 MNHEY and CDR2 SMNVEV come from the germline V gene (reference sequence). The CDR3 consists of 18 residues. The V end was cut by 2 bases, the J end by 2 bases, with 21 bases between. CDR3 DNA: TGTGCCAGCAGTTTAAAACCTCGGTATGGAGGAAAACAAGAGACCCAGTACTTC. This encodes CASSLKPRYGGKQETQYF.

V gene TRBV4-1 combines with J gene TRBJ2-7; 9 bases match TRBD1. The CDR3 contains 17 residues. V shed 3 bases, J shed 3 bases, and the junction held 12 bases outside the gene matches. Germline-derived CDR1 and CDR2 are MGHRA and YSYEKL. The chain's CDR3 is CASSQALSGQGSYEQYF. The CDR3 nucleotides read TGCGCCAGCAGCCAGGCCCTGAGCGGACAGGGGAGCTACGAGCAGTACTTC.

This clone was seen a handful of times. The rearrangement links TRBV10-2 to TRBJ2-3, with TRBD2 matching over 7 bases. V shed 4 bases, J shed 7 bases, and the junction held 14 bases outside the gene matches. CDR1 WSHSY and CDR2 SAAADI come from the germline V gene. This CDR3 is built from 16 residues. For the CDR3, the DNA is TGCGCCAGCAGTGGCGGCGGGGGTACATCCCAATATACGCAGTATTTT. This encodes CASSGGGGTSQYTQYF.

The V gene is TRBV28, the J gene TRBJ2-3; TRBD2 agrees at 10 bases. The ends lost 5 bases at V and 11 bases at J; junction bases unmatched: 1. CDR1 is MDHEN and CDR2 is SYDVKM in the germline V gene. This CDR3 is built from 11 residues. In DNA form, the CDR3 reads TGTGCCAGCAGTATAGCGGGGGGGCAGTATTTT. Encoded protein: CASSIAGGQYF.

The chain couples TRBV28 to TRBJ2-5; TRBD2 might be the D (6 bases). The CDR3 extends over 15 amino acids. Trimming pared 1 base from V and 2 bases from J, leaving 11 bases between. The V gene's germline CDR1 is MDHEN and CDR2 SYDVKM. CDR3 sequence (DNA): TGTGCCAGCAGTTTATTGGGGGGAGAGCAAGAGACCCAGTACTTC. It codes for CASSLLGGEQETQYF.

The chain recombines TRBV5-4 with TRBJ1-1, with 7 nucleotides matching TRBD1. The CDR3 is 14 residues long. Germline assignment: CDR1 SGHNT and CDR2 YYREEE (reference sequence). Trimming removed 4 bases from V and 0 bases from J; junction bases left unmatched: 3. CDR3 DNA: TGTGCCAGCAGCACCGACAGGGTGAACACTGAAGCTTTCTTT. It yields the protein CASSTDRVNTEAFF. Looking up the rest from reference TRBV5-4 and TRBJ1-1 gives the full variable domain: ETGVTQSPTHLIKTRGQQVTLRCSSQSGHNTVSWYQQALGQGPQFIFQYYREEENGRGNFPPRFSGLQFPNYSSELNVNALELDDSALYLCASSTDRVNTEAFFGQGTRLTVV.

This clone has only a few counts. For the CDR3, the DNA is TGCGCCAGCACCCCTGCGGCTCCCGTGGGCGAGCAGTACTTC. Its translation: CASTPAAPVGEQYF. The V call is TRBV5-1, the J call TRBJ2-7; D is uncertain. V lost 6 bases, J lost 6 bases, and 19 bases lay in between. The CDR3 length is 14 residues. CDR1 is SGHRS and CDR2 is YFSETQ in the germline V gene.

The gene calls are TRBV29-1 and TRBJ1-2; maybe TRBD1 (5 bases). Germline V gene data show CDR1 as SQVTM and CDR2 as ANQGSEA. The CDR3 extends over 9 amino acids. Trimming pared 7 bases from V and 8 bases from J, leaving 8 bases between. The CDR3 loop is CSDDSGYTF. CDR3 nucleotides: TGCAGCGACGACAGCGGCTACACCTTC.

V and J are TRBV13 and TRBJ1-2; weak D call: TRBD1 (6 bases). CDR1 is PRHDT, CDR2 FYEKMQ, per germline (reference sequence). The germline V and J ends were trimmed by 5 bases and 8 bases, with 18 bases remaining between them. CDR3 length equals 14 residues. CDR3 sequence reads: CASSLSRGGRGYTF. The CDR3 DNA is TGTGCCAGCAGCCTATCTAGGGGGGGCCGGGGCTACACCTTC. Based on the CDR3 plus reference TRBV13 and TRBJ1-2, the full variable domain is AAGVIQSPRHLIKEKRETATLKCYPIPRHDTVYWYQQGPGQDPQFLISFYEKMQSDKGSIPDRFSAQQFSDYHSELNMSSLELGDSALYFCASSLSRGGRGYTFGSGTRLTVV.

The rearrangement links TRBV9 to TRBJ2-1, with D hard to call. With 1 base removed from V and 2 bases from J, the gap between germline ends came to 10 bases. This CDR3 has 15 residues. In germline, CDR1 is SGDLS, CDR2 YYNGEE. CDR3 bases: TGTGCCAGCAGCGTAACCTCTAAGACCTACAATGAGCAGTTCTTC. Its translation: CASSVTSKTYNEQFF.

The V gene is TRBV6-6, the J gene TRBJ1-6; unclear D gene. V lost 2 bases and J lost 7, with 12 bases in between. Germline V lookup: CDR1 MNHNY, CDR2 SVGAGI (reference sequence). This CDR3 is 15 amino acids long. CDR3 sequence reads: CASSYVREKNSPLHF. CDR3 DNA sequence: TGTGCCAGCAGTTACGTCCGGGAGAAGAATTCACCCCTCCACTTT.

The rearrangement links TRBV30 to TRBJ2-5, with D unresolved. The CDR3 covers 12 residues. Germline CDR1 is GTSNPN and CDR2 is SVGIG (reference sequence). V was cut by 5 bases and J by 4 bases, with 11 bases left in between. CDR3 sequence reads: CAWGGGLETQYF. The CDR3 region has the DNA TGTGCCTGGGGCGGTGGTTTAGAGACCCAGTACTTC.

The chain is built from TRBV6-1 and TRBJ1-5; no reliable D call. CDR1 and CDR2 (germline): MNHNS, SASEGT. V dropped 3 bases and J dropped 0 bases, with 9 bases sitting between them. This CDR3 is built from 15 residues. In DNA form, the CDR3 reads TGTGCCAGCAGTGAGCCCCACAATAGCAATCAGCCCCAGCATTTT. Protein product: CASSEPHNSNQPQHF.

CDR3 bases: TGTGCCAGCAGCTTGGCAGGGGTGAACACTGAAGCTTTCTTT. It specifies CASSLAGVNTEAFF. The chain is built from TRBV11-2 and TRBJ1-1, with D perhaps TRBD1 (6 bases). The CDR3 extends over 14 amino acids. Germline V lookup: CDR1 SGHAT, CDR2 FQNNGV. V was pared by 3 bases and J by 0 bases, with 8 bases between.

This chain joins TRBV28 and TRBJ2-7; TRBD1 agrees at 7 bases. The CDR3 is 16 amino acids. Germline values: CDR1 MDHEN, CDR2 SYDVKM. The V gene end was trimmed by 6 bases and the J gene end by 2 bases; junction bases not matched to a gene: 13. The CDR3 bases are TGTGCCAGCAGCCCGACCCTCAGGGGGTCTCCCTACGAGCAGTACTTC. Protein sequence: CASSPTLRGSPYEQYF.